One sample yielded the 14 T cell receptor beta chains listed below, sequenced in a study of shared clonotypes between healthy human individuals. Naive CD8 cells lacked CD45RO and underwent positive selection for CCR7, leaving out terminally differentiated effector memory CD45RA+ cells. Measured with immunoSEQ multiplex PCR; TCRdb has only the in-frame clones, and not every one. The repertoire includes around 2,100,000 clones, around 96% of them detected once, and less than 1.5% sits in the top ten. Input material: naive CD8+ T cells sorted from blood. The receptors were gathered from a man between 18 and 29 years old in good health.

V and J are TRBV7-9 and TRBJ2-5, with D perhaps given as TRBD1 or TRBD2 (5 bases each). Trimming removed 3 bases at V and 4 bases at J, with 12 bases between. CDR1 is SEHNR, CDR2 FQNEAQ, per germline (reference sequence). This CDR3 region has 14 residues. CDR3 protein: CASSLIEGRETQYF. The CDR3 nucleotides read TGTGCCAGCAGCTTGATTGAGGGGAGAGAGACCCAGTACTTC.

This chain links TRBV9 with TRBJ2-2, with D tentatively TRBD2 (5 bases). This CDR3 comprises 16 residues. V was clipped by 4 bases and J by 0 bases, with 13 bases between them. CDR1 and CDR2 (germline): SGDLS, YYNGEE. The CDR3 sequence: CASSIEDLPNTGELFF. The DNA for the CDR3 is TGTGCCAGCAGCATCGAGGACTTGCCGAACACCGGGGAGCTGTTTTTT.

This rearrangement joins TRBV4-1 to TRBJ2-2; 9 bases are a match to TRBD1. Per germline, CDR1 MGHRA and CDR2 YSYEKL. The CDR3 is 15 residues long. V was clipped by 4 bases and J by 3 bases; unmatched bases: 3. CDR3 amino acids: CASSPGQGYTGELFF. In nucleotides, the CDR3 is TGCGCCAGCAGCCCGGGACAGGGATACACCGGGGAGCTGTTTTTT.

V and J are TRBV28 and TRBJ1-1; no firm D call. The V gene's germline CDR1 is MDHEN and CDR2 SYDVKM. Trimming took 3 bases from V and 0 from J, leaving 8 bases between them. The CDR3 consists of 14 residues. CDR3 loop: CASSFPGLNTEAFF. The DNA of the CDR3 is TGTGCCAGCAGTTTTCCAGGTCTGAACACTGAAGCTTTCTTT.

The chain joins TRBV5-1 to TRBJ1-1, with D perhaps TRBD1 (6 bases). The CDR3 extends over 16 amino acids. Trimming left V 3 bases short and J 0 bases short, with 15 bases between. Germline V gene data show CDR1 as SGHRS and CDR2 as YFSETQ. The chain's CDR3 is CASSSSGGLVNTEAFF. The CDR3 nucleotides read TGCGCCAGCAGCTCCTCTGGGGGGCTGGTGAACACTGAAGCTTTCTTT.

This chain joins TRBV29-1 and TRBJ2-7; 8 bases align to TRBD1. The CDR3 loop spans 15 amino acids. V lost 0 bases and J lost 3; bases outside the gene matches: 7. CDR1 SQVTM and CDR2 ANQGSEA come from the germline V gene. The CDR3 is CSVEERGQVDYEQYF. The CDR3 DNA reads TGCAGCGTTGAAGAAAGGGGACAGGTAGACTACGAGCAGTACTTC.

The chain couples TRBV25-1 to TRBJ2-3, with 10 bases matching TRBD2. This CDR3 spans 16 amino acids. With V trimmed by 1 base and J by 9 bases, 10 bases remained unmatched. Per the germline V gene, CDR1 is MGHDK and CDR2 is SYGVNS. CDR3 sequence: CASSEWLAGAQQTQYF. The CDR3 nucleotides are TGTGCCAGCAGTGAATGGCTAGCGGGGGCCCAACAGACGCAGTATTTT.

The genes are TRBV6-5 and TRBJ2-7; 7 bases match TRBD1. Germline V lookup: CDR1 MNHEY, CDR2 SVGAGI. The CDR3 length is 15 residues. V was pared by 6 bases and J by 3 bases, with 11 bases of the junction left unmatched. The CDR3 here is CASRPFTGAYYEQYF. Written as DNA, the CDR3 is TGTGCCAGCAGGCCATTTACAGGGGCCTACTACGAGCAGTACTTC.

The chain carries TRBV4-3 and TRBJ1-1; possible D gene TRBD1, 6 bases. Germline V lookup: CDR1 LGHNA, CDR2 YSLEER. The CDR3 is 16 residues long. Trimming shortened V by 2 bases and J by 3 bases, and 16 bases separated the two germline ends. CDR3 sequence (DNA): TGCGCCAGCAGCCAATTAACAGGGCGGTGGGACACTGAAGCTTTCTTT. This codes for CASSQLTGRWDTEAFF.

The chain uses TRBV7-9 and TRBJ2-5; D possibly corresponds to TRBD2 (7 bases). Germline lookup yields CDR1 SEHNR and CDR2 FQNEAQ (reference sequence). With 5 bases removed from V and 3 bases from J, the gap between germline ends came to 16 bases. The CDR3 loop spans 15 amino acids. The DNA for the CDR3 is TGTGCCAGCAGCCCAGCTTCGGGGGGCAAAGAGACCCAGTACTTC. This translates into CASSPASGGKETQYF.

This rearrangement joins TRBV13 to TRBJ2-5; D is perhaps TRBD1 (5 bases). Germline V gene sequence: CDR1 PRHDT, CDR2 FYEKMQ (reference sequence). With 4 bases removed from V and 4 bases from J, the gap between germline ends came to 7 bases. This CDR3 region has 12 residues. The CDR3 DNA reads as TGTGCCAGCAGCTCTAGGGGAGAGACCCAGTACTTC. Amino acids: CASSSRGETQYF.

The chain links TRBV27 to TRBJ1-1; D call uncertain. From germline, CDR1 is MNHEY and CDR2 SMNVEV (reference sequence). V was shortened by 9 bases and J by 2 bases, with 4 bases between the two germline ends. The CDR3 spans 10 residues. The CDR3 is CASTNTEAFF. The DNA for the CDR3 is TGTGCCAGTACAAACACTGAAGCTTTCTTT.

As to this clone: Other DNA sequences in the same sample also yield this CDR3. This chain joins TRBV9 and TRBJ2-7; 9 positions agree with TRBD1. Germline CDR1 SGDLS, CDR2 YYNGEE. The CDR3 runs 14 residues. V shed 0 bases and J 4 bases; nucleotides not matched to a gene: 2. CDR3 nucleotide sequence: TGTGCCAGCAGCGTAGCGGGACAGGGTTACGAGCAGTACTTC. This translates into CASSVAGQGYEQYF.

V and J are TRBV4-1 and TRBJ2-5; D may match TRBD1 or TRBD2 (5 bases each). Germline V lookup: CDR1 MGHRA, CDR2 YSYEKL. V dropped 2 bases and J dropped 10 bases, with 17 bases sitting between them. This CDR3 is 14 amino acids long. This CDR3 is CASSQKPGASYQYF. Here the CDR3 DNA reads TGCGCCAGCAGCCAAAAACCCGGGGCCAGTTACCAGTACTTC.